Listed here is a single TCR beta chain. No antigen is known for it. The data were taken from a study of T-cell memory formation after mild COVID-19. Study-level results: Day 37-peaking second-wave clones had unconfirmed SARS-CoV-2 specificity.

TCRdb recomputed calls from the 5' RACE reads with MiXCR, one row per CDR3 protein. This table holds hundreds of thousands of distinct CDR3 sequences, around 14% found once. V gave up 7 bases and J gave up 5 bases; unmatched junction bases: 7. The CDR3 runs 14 residues. Germline lookup yields CDR1 WSHSY and CDR2 SAAADI. This rearrangement joins TRBV10-2 to TRBJ2-1; TRBD2 matches 8 bases. The source of this sequence is a man younger than 35 who had mild COVID-19 (a few samples of this study predate the infection). Cell type and time point are not known. What was sequenced was PBMCs or a T cell subset sorted from them (not recorded which). As DNA, the CDR3 is TGCGCCAGCACCCTGGCGGGGGGCGACAATGAGCAGTTCTTC. Its translation is CASTLAGGDNEQFF.